This T cell receptor beta chain was obtained from a study of blood T cell repertoires in COVID-19. Sequencing was performed with immunoSEQ multiplex PCR; in TCRdb, only in-frame clones are kept and a portion is missing. Of about 250,000 clones in the sample, 88% were seen once. The TCR comes from a woman in her forties or fifties who had recovered from COVID-19. Material: PBMCs or T cells enriched from blood (not recorded which).

The DNA of the CDR3 is TGCGCCAGCAGCACGGGAGAGGGAAGGGAAAAACTGTTTTTT. Protein: CASSTGEGREKLFF. This chain uses TRBV5-1 with TRBJ1-4; D is ambiguous. In germline, CDR1 is SGHRS, CDR2 YFSETQ. The CDR3 spans 14 residues. Deletions cut 4 bases from V and 8 bases from J, with 15 bases between.